This TCR beta chain stems from a study of T cell repertoires in cytomegalovirus infection. In the case of this clonotype: Its target is unknown.

Germline CDR1 and CDR2: MNHNS and SASEGT. V was pared by 0 bases and J by 2 bases, with 11 bases between. The CDR3 length is 15 residues. TCRdb used MiXCR to reprocess the reads, holding one entry per CDR3 protein. The table lists about 570,000 distinct CDR3 sequences, roughly 43% of them singletons, with 48% in the top ten. The source was cultured PBMCs, collected from culture after CMV antigen stimulation. V is TRBV6-1 and J is TRBJ2-7; D is possibly TRBD2 (6 bases). The receptor was derived from a human donor in good health (CMV status not recorded). Some clones in this sample may be carry-over from other donors' samples. The CDR3 region has the DNA TGTGCCAGCAGTGAAGCTCAAGGAGGGCCCTACGAGCAGTACTTC. This gives the protein CASSEAQGGPYEQYF.